The 18 T cell receptor beta chains below come from one sample, sequenced in a study of shared clonotypes between healthy human individuals. This table comes from immunoSEQ multiplex PCR, and its TCRdb copy is limited to in-frame clones, with some not included. The sample yields roughly 2 million clones, under 97% seen once. Sequenced input: naive CD4+ T cells sorted from blood. Documented subset: CD45RA+ positively selected. All receptors derive from a man aged 18 to 35 in good health.

The chain joins TRBV29-1 to TRBJ1-1; perhaps TRBD1 as D (5 bases). Germline-derived CDR1 and CDR2 are SQVTM and ANQGSEA. V lost 7 bases to trimming and J lost 0 bases, with 9 bases between them. The CDR3 sequence is 12 residues long. CDR3 sequence reads: CSGLTVNTEAFF. CDR3 DNA: TGCAGCGGGCTGACAGTGAACACTGAAGCTTTCTTT. The complete variable domain, with remaining parts taken from reference TRBV29-1 and TRBJ1-1, reads SAVISQKPSRDICQRGTSLTIQCQVDSQVTMMFWYRQQPGQSLTLIATANQGSEATYESGFVIDKFPISRPNLTFSTLTVSNMSPEDSSIYLCSGLTVNTEAFFGQGTRLTVV.

In the case of this clone: Additional DNA sequences in this sample encode the identical CDR3. The gene calls are TRBV2 and TRBJ1-1; D gene unclear. The CDR3 is 13 residues long. The germline V gene encodes CDR1 SNHLY and CDR2 FYNNEI. V was pared by 6 bases and J by 1 base, with 9 bases between. The CDR3: CASRREGNTEAFF. DNA of the CDR3: TGTGCCAGCAGACGTGAGGGGAACACTGAAGCTTTCTTT.

The V call is TRBV7-2, the J call TRBJ2-6; D not resolved. V was trimmed by 6 bases and J by 2 bases, leaving 20 bases between them. The V gene's germline CDR1 is SGHTA and CDR2 FQGNSA. The CDR3 is made up of 18 amino acids. CDR3 residues: CASRPPGRGLAGANVLTF. The CDR3, as DNA: TGTGCCAGCAGACCACCAGGCCGCGGTTTGGCTGGGGCCAACGTCCTGACTTTC.

The chain combines TRBV6-1 with TRBJ2-5, with TRBD2 identical over 12 bases. Germline V gene lookup returns CDR1 MNHNS and CDR2 SASEGT. Trimming at V came to 7 bases and at J to 5 bases, leaving 8 bases not matched to a gene. CDR3 length: 15 amino acids. The CDR3 nucleotides read TGTGCCAGCACGCGGCTAGCGGGGGGGCTGGAGACCCAGTACTTC. Translated, it gives CASTRLAGGLETQYF.

This chain uses TRBV6-1 with TRBJ1-6, with D possibly matching TRBD1 (6 bases). The length of the CDR3 is 15 residues. V was clipped by 2 bases and J by 9 bases, with 14 bases between them. Germline V gene data show CDR1 as MNHNS and CDR2 as SASEGT. CDR3 nucleotides: TGTGCCAGCAGTGAAAGGGGGGTAATCAGTTCACCCCTCCACTTT. Translation gives CASSERGVISSPLHF.

CDR3 sequence: CAQGWGISSGANVLTF. Written as DNA, the CDR3 is TGTGCTCAAGGGTGGGGAATAAGCTCTGGGGCCAACGTCCTGACTTTC. This chain uses TRBV30 with TRBJ2-6; D uncertain. The CDR3 runs to 16 residues. Germline V lookup: CDR1 GTSNPN, CDR2 SVGIG (reference sequence).

This chain connects TRBV9 to TRBJ1-3; no firm D call. This CDR3 region has 18 residues. Deletions cut 0 bases from V and 1 base from J, with 17 bases between. Germline loops: CDR1 SGDLS, CDR2 YYNGEE. The CDR3 sequence: CASSVAGVQVGSGNTIYF. The CDR3 nucleotides read TGTGCCAGCAGCGTAGCCGGAGTTCAGGTTGGGTCTGGAAACACCATATATTTT.

The chain couples TRBV28 to TRBJ2-5; weak D call: TRBD1 (6 bases). From germline, CDR1 is MDHEN and CDR2 SYDVKM. The V end lost 5 bases, the J end lost 9 bases, and 19 bases lay between the germline ends. The CDR3 is made up of 14 amino acids. As DNA, the CDR3 is TGTGCCAGCAGTGCCCCCCAGGGGCGAATGGCCCAGTACTTC. Amino acid sequence: CASSAPQGRMAQYF.

This chain connects TRBV11-2 to TRBJ2-2; D unclear. The V and J ends lost 5 bases and 5 bases respectively, with 12 bases between them. Germline lookup yields CDR1 SGHAT and CDR2 FQNNGV. This CDR3 region has 14 residues. CDR3 nucleotide sequence: TGTGCCAGCAGCCAGACTCTAAATACCGGGGAGCTGTTTTTT. Its protein product is CASSQTLNTGELFF.

The rearrangement uses TRBV30 and TRBJ2-4; 8 nucleotides align to TRBD1. The CDR3 is made up of 13 amino acids. From germline, CDR1 is GTSNPN and CDR2 SVGIG (reference sequence). The V and J ends lost 6 bases and 5 bases, in that order; junction bases with no gene match: 6. The CDR3 nucleotides are TGTGCCTGCGACAGGGGTAGAGAAAACATTCAGTACTTC. Encoded protein: CACDRGRENIQYF.

V and J are TRBV7-9 and TRBJ2-7; 7 nucleotides agree with TRBD1. The CDR3 extends over 12 amino acids. The germline V gene encodes CDR1 SEHNR and CDR2 FQNEAQ (reference sequence). Trimming took 6 bases from V and 5 from J; bases not matched to a gene: 4. CDR3 DNA: TGTGCCAGCAGATTTGACAGGGACGAGCAGTACTTC. This translates into CASRFDRDEQYF.

This chain joins TRBV10-1 and TRBJ2-7; 7 bases map to TRBD1. Germline assignment: CDR1 WNHNN and CDR2 SYGVQD (reference sequence). Trimming took 9 bases from V and 2 from J; bases not matched to a gene: 7. This CDR3 is built from 13 residues. As DNA, the CDR3 is TGCGCCAGTACCGGGACAGAACCCTACGAGCAGTACTTC. Translated: CASTGTEPYEQYF.

This sequence joins TRBV11-2 and TRBJ2-7; no clear D gene. Per germline, CDR1 SGHAT and CDR2 FQNNGV. The V and J ends lost 2 bases and 2 bases respectively, with 10 bases between them. The length of the CDR3 is 14 residues. The CDR3 DNA is TGTGCCAGCAGCTTAACCAGCTCAGCCTACGAGCAGTACTTC. It specifies CASSLTSSAYEQYF.

This chain connects TRBV5-1 to TRBJ1-1, with D possibly matching TRBD1 (5 bases). CDR1 is SGHRS, CDR2 YFSETQ, per germline. The V end was cut by 5 bases, the J end by 4 bases, with 12 bases between. The CDR3 sequence is 13 residues long. CDR3: CASRSQETTEAFF. The CDR3 nucleotides are TGCGCCAGCAGGTCACAGGAAACCACTGAAGCTTTCTTT.

The rearrangement links TRBV28 to TRBJ2-4, with D possibly matching TRBD1 (6 bases). CDR3 length equals 13 residues. The ends were cut back, 6 bases at V and 4 bases at J, with 10 bases in the middle. Germline CDR1 is MDHEN and CDR2 is SYDVKM. CDR3 loop: CASRQGSKNIQYF. The CDR3 DNA is TGTGCCAGCAGACAGGGATCAAAAAACATTCAGTACTTC.

The genes are TRBV9 and TRBJ2-1; the D gene is possibly TRBD1 (5 bases). The CDR3 loop spans 15 amino acids. From germline, CDR1 is SGDLS and CDR2 YYNGEE. V lost 0 bases and J 2 bases, leaving 9 bases between the germline ends. CDR3 amino acids: CASSVVQGTYNEQFF. The CDR3 DNA reads as TGTGCCAGCAGCGTAGTGCAGGGTACCTACAATGAGCAGTTCTTC.

This chain uses TRBV29-1 with TRBJ2-3; 9 nucleotides line up with TRBD2. Unmatched junction bases numbered 13, after V lost 3 bases and J lost 3 bases. The germline gives CDR1 SQVTM, CDR2 ANQGSEA. CDR3 length equals 17 residues. The DNA for the CDR3 is TGCAGCGTTGATTCCCGCTTAGCGGGAGTTCTGACAGATACGCAGTATTTT. It yields the protein CSVDSRLAGVLTDTQYF.

The chain links TRBV10-3 to TRBJ2-7, with TRBD2 identical over 7 bases. The V gene end was trimmed by 6 bases and the J gene end by 2 bases; junction bases not matched to a gene: 7. This CDR3 spans 14 amino acids. CDR1 is ENHRY and CDR2 is SYGVKD in the germline V gene. CDR3 nucleotides: TGTGCCATCAGCTCGCTAGCGGAAACCTACGAGCAGTACTTC. Its protein is CAISSLAETYEQYF.